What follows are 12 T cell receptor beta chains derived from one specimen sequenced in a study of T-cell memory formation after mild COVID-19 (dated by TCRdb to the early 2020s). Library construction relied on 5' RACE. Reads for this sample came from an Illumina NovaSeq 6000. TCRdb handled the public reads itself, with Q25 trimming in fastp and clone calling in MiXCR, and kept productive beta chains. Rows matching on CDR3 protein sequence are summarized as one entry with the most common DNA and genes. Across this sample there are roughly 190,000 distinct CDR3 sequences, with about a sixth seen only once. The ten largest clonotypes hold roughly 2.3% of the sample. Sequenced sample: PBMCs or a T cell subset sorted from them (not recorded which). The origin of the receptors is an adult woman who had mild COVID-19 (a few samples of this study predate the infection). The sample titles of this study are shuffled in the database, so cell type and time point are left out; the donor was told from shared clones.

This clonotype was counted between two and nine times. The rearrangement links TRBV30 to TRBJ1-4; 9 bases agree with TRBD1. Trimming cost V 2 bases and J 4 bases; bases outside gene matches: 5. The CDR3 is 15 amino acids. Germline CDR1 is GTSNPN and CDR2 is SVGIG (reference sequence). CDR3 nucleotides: TGTGCCTGGAGTACTGGGGACAGGGATAATGAAAAACTGTTTTTT. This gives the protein CAWSTGDRDNEKLFF.

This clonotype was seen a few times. CDR3 coding DNA: TGCGCCAGCAGCCAAGTTATGAAGTACGAGCAGTACTTC. This encodes CASSQVMKYEQYF. This chain connects TRBV4-3 to TRBJ2-7; D is unclear. This CDR3 contains 13 residues. The germline V gene has CDR1 LGHNA and CDR2 YSLEER. Trimming cost V 1 base and J 4 bases, with 8 bases left between them.

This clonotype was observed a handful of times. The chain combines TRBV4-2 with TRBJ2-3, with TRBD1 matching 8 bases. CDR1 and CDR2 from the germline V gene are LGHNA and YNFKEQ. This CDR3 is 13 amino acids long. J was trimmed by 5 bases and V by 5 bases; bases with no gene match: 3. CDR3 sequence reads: CASSEDREDTQYF. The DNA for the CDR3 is TGTGCCAGCAGCGAGGACAGGGAAGATACGCAGTATTTT.

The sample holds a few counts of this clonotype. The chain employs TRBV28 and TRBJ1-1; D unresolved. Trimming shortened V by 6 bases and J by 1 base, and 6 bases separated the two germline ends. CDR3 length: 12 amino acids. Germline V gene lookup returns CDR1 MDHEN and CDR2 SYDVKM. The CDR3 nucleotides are TGTGCCAGCAGACTAGGGAACACTGAAGCTTTCTTT. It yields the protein CASRLGNTEAFF.

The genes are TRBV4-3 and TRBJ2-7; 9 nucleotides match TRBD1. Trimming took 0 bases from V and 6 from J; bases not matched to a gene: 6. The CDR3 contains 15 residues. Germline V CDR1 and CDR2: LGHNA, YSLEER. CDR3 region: CASSQDPQGAREQYF. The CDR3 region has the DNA TGCGCCAGCAGCCAAGATCCACAGGGGGCTCGCGAGCAGTACTTC.

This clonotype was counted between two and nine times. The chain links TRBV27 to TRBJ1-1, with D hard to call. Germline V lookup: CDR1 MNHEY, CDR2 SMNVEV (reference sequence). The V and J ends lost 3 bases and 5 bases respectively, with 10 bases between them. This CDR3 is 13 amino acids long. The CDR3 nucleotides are TGTGCCAGCAGTTTTCGGCTGGGGACTGAAGCTTTCTTT. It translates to CASSFRLGTEAFF.

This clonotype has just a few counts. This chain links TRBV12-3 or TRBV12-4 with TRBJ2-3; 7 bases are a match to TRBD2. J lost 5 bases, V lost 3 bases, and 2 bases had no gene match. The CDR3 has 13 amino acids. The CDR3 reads CASSLGRGDTQYF. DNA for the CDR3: TGTGCCAGCAGTTTGGGGAGGGGAGATACGCAGTATTTT.

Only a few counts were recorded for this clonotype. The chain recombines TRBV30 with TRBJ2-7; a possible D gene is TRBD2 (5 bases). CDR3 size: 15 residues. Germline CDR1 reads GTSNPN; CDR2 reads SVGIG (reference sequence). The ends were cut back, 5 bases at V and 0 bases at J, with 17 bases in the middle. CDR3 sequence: CAWAPRLAVSYEQYF. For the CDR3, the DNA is TGTGCCTGGGCCCCAAGGCTAGCCGTCTCCTACGAGCAGTACTTC.

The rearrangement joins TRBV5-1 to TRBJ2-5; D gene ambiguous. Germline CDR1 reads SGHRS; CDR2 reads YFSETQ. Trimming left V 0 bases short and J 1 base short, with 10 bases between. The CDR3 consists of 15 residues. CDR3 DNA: TGCGCCAGCAGCTTGGATCCTAGGGCCCAAGAGACCCAGTACTTC. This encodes CASSLDPRAQETQYF.

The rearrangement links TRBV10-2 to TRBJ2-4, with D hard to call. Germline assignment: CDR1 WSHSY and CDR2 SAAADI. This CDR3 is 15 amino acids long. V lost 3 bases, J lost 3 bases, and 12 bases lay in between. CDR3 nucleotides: TGCGCCAGCAGTGATGGCAGGTTGGACAAAAACATTCAGTACTTC. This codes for CASSDGRLDKNIQYF.

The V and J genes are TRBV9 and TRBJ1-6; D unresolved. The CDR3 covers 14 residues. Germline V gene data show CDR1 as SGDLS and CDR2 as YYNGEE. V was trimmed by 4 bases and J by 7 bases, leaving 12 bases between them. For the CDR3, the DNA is TGTGCCAGCAGCCAGCGTTTAGGAAATTCACCCCTCCACTTT. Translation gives CASSQRLGNSPLHF. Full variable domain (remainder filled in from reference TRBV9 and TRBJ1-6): DSGVTQTPKHLITATGQRVTLRCSPRSGDLSVYWYQQSLDQGLQFLIQYYNGEERAKGNILERFSAQQFPDLHSELNLSSLELGDSALYFCASSQRLGNSPLHFGNGTRLTVT.

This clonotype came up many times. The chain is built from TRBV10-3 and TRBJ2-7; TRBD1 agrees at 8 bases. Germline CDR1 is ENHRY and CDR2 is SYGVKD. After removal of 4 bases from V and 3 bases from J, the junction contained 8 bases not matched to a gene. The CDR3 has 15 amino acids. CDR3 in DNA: TGTGCCATCAGTGGAGGGGACAGGAGGAACTACGAGCAGTACTTC. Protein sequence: CAISGGDRRNYEQYF.